The present entry profiles one T cell receptor (beta chain) with its context. Source study methods: Amplified reference gene primers provided the basis for estimating nucleated cell counts. Measured with immunoSEQ multiplex PCR; TCRdb has only the in-frame clones, and not every one. The V and J calls and clone size were taken over from that table, and D and trimming were inferred from the DNA. The data show 200,000 to 250,000 clones, with 75% to 90% seen just once and roughly 2.5% held by the top ten. This entry belongs to a study of blood T cell repertoires in COVID-19. In the study overall: Researchers got acute and convalescent COVID-19 samples from the United States, Italy and Spain. The analysed material was cDNA or gDNA that came from T cells, B-cell-depleted T cells, or PBMCs.

Seattle patient enrollment occurred during active infection, with longitudinal follow-up thereafter. Germline V gene sequence: CDR1 LGHNA, CDR2 YNFKEQ. The CDR3 runs 15 residues. With 3 bases removed from V and 7 bases from J, the gap between germline ends came to 16 bases. This clonotype originated in a man aged 25-40 years with COVID-19, enrolled during active disease. The sequencing sample was made of peripheral blood. The chain combines TRBV4-2 with TRBJ1-5; no clear D gene. CDR3 loop: CASSHLGESGQPQHF. The CDR3, as DNA: TGTGCCAGCAGCCACTTAGGAGAGTCGGGGCAGCCCCAGCATTTT.